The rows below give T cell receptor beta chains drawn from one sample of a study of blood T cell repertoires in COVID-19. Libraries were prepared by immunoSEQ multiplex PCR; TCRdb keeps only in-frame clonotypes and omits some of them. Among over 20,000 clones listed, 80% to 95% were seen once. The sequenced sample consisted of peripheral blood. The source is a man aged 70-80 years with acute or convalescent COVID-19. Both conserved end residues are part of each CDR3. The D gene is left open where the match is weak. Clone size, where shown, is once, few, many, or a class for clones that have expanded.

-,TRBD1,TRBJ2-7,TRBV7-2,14,TGTGCCAGCAGCCCCAGACAGGGTCTCTACGAGCAGTACTTC,CASSPRQGLYEQYF
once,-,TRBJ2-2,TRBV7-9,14,TGTGCCAGCAGCTTAGGGCGGAGTACCGGGGAGCTGTTTTTT,CASSLGRSTGELFF
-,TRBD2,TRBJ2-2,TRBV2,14,TGTGCCAGCCGTGGACTAGCGAGCACCGGGGAGCTGTTTTTT,CASRGLASTGELFF
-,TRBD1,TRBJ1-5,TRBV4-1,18,TGCGCCAGCAGCCAGGAACCGTTCACAGGGGCTATCAGTCAGCCCCAGCATTTT,CASSQEPFTGAISQPQHF
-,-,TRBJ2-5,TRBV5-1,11,TGCGCCAGCAGCCCGGGGGAGACCCAGTACTTC,CASSPGETQYF
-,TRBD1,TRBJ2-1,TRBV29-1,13,TGCAGCGTCAAGGGACAGGGGCAGGGTGAGCAGTTCTTC,CSVKGQGQGEQFF
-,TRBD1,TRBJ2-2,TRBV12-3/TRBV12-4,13,TGTGCCAGCAGGACAGGGTACACCGGGGAGCTGTTTTTT,CASRTGYTGELFF
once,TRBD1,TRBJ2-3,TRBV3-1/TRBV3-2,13,TGTGCCAGCAGGACAGGGAAGACAGATACGCAGTATTTT,CASRTGKTDTQYF
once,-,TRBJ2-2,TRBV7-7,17,TGTGCTAGCACCCCCTTAGTGTTGCGGGAGAACACCGGGGAGCTGTTTTTT,CASTPLVLRENTGELFF
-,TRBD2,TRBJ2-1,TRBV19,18,TGTGCCAGTAGTATAATATATCTAACTAGCGGGAGGCACAATGAGCAGTTCTTC,CASSIIYLTSGRHNEQFF
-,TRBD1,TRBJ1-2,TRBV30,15,TGTGCCTGGAGTTTCCCCGGGACAGGGGGCCGGGGCTACACCTTC,CAWSFPGTGGRGYTF
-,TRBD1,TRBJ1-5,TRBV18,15,TGTGCCAGCTCATCGTCGACAGGGAAGGTTCAGCCCCAGCATTTT,CASSSSTGKVQPQHF
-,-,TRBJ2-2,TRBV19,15,TGTGCCAGTAGTTCATCGGGATCGAACACCGGGGAGCTGTTTTTT,CASSSSGSNTGELFF